This TCR beta chain was retrieved from a study of Graves' ophthalmopathy and Graves' hyperthyroidism. Overall study results and limits: Blood also contained most of the expanded thyroid clonotypes above 0.001 frequency.

Notes on this clonotype: Its antigen remains unknown.

The junction had 4 bases not matched to a gene; V was cut back by 5 bases and J by 4 bases. Per germline, CDR1 MNHEY and CDR2 SVGEGT. The CDR3 is 13 amino acids. RNA transcripts served as template for amplifying TCR beta CDR3 sequences. First-round RT-PCR used HTBI primers; second-round multiplex PCR followed. One entry per CDR3 protein, called by TCRdb with MiXCR from the multiplex PCR reads. The sample has 200,000 to 250,000 distinct CDR3 sequences; around a fifth are singletons. The J gene is TRBJ1-2, the V gene TRBV6-2 or TRBV6-3, with TRBD1 identical over 7 bases. Sequencing was carried out using peripheral blood. This sequence was found in a woman between 50 and 59 years old with Graves' ophthalmopathy. CDR3 sequence: CASSRQGRYGYTF. Here the CDR3 DNA reads TGTGCCAGCAGTCGACAGGGCCGCTATGGCTACACCTTC.